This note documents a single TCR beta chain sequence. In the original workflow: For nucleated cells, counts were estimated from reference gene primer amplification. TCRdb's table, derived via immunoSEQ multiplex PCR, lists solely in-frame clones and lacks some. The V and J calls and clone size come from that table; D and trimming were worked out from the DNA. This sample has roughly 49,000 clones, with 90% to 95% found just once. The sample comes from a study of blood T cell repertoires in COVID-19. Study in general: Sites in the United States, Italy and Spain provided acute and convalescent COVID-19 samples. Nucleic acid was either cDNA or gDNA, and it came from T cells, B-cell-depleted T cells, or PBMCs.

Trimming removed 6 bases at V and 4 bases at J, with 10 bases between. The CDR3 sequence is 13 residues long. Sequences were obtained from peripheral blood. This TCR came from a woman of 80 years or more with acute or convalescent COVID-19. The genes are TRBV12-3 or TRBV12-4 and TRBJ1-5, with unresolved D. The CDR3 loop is CASSREENQPQHF. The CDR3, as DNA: TGTGCCAGCAGCCGAGAGGAGAATCAGCCCCAGCATTTT.